The rows below give T cell receptor beta chains drawn from one sample of a study of OX40 agonist ivuxolimab in advanced cancers. Method: immunoSEQ multiplex PCR; TCRdb's copy keeps in-frame clones and lacks some. This sample has approximately 76,000 clones; about 93% occur once, and the top ten carry 6.2%. The starting material was CD4+ or CD8+ T cells sorted from blood, obtained in a trial of the OX40 agonist ivuxolimab. These receptors all come from an adult with an advanced solid tumor such as melanoma, head and neck, liver or kidney cancer. CDR3s include the opening cysteine and the closing phenylalanine or tryptophan. A D gene is named only where the DNA matches it firmly. Size is stated for part of the rows, as once, few or many counts, or as a class when the clone is expanded.

v_gene	abundance	d_gene	j_gene	CDR3aa	CDR3nt
TRBV29-1	.	TRBD2	TRBJ2-2	CSVDGGRTGELFF	TGCAGCGTTGACGGCGGGAGGACCGGGGAGCTGTTTTTT
TRBV19	.	.	TRBJ2-7	CASSIGYPGRVPTYEQYF	TGTGCCAGTAGTATAGGTTATCCAGGCAGGGTACCAACCTACGAGCAGTACTTC
TRBV7-3	.	TRBD2	TRBJ2-7	CASSVTSGPSYEQYF	TGTGCCAGCAGCGTAACTAGCGGCCCAAGCTACGAGCAGTACTTC
TRBV18	.	.	TRBJ1-6	CASSPGTSPLHF	TGTGCCAGCTCACCTGGGACTTCACCCCTCCACTTT
TRBV28	few	.	TRBJ1-2	CASSSVRGDLVYGYTF	TGTGCCAGCAGTTCCGTGAGGGGGGATCTTGTCTATGGCTACACCTTC
TRBV19	.	.	TRBJ2-1	CASSMGLSYNEQFF	TGTGCCAGTAGTATGGGGCTCTCCTACAATGAGCAGTTCTTC
TRBV6-5	.	TRBD1	TRBJ1-2	CASSSGQSYGYTF	TGTGCCAGCAGTTCGGGACAGAGCTATGGCTACACCTTC
TRBV15	.	.	TRBJ2-7	CATSRDIREGRNHEQYF	TGTGCCACCAGCAGAGATATAAGGGAAGGTAGAAACCACGAGCAGTACTTC
TRBV5-1	.	.	TRBJ2-1	CASSLLPGSSYNEQFF	TGCGCCAGCAGCTTGCTTCCGGGGAGCTCCTACAATGAGCAGTTCTTC
TRBV19	few	.	TRBJ1-3	CASSIGGYENTIYF	TGTGCCAGTAGTATCGGAGGTTATGAAAACACCATATATTTT
TRBV4-3	.	.	TRBJ1-4	CASSWTETNEKLFF	TGCGCCAGCAGCTGGACGGAGACTAATGAAAAACTGTTTTTT
TRBV27	.	TRBD1	TRBJ2-7	CASGDRGYEQYF	TGTGCCAGCGGGGACAGGGGCTACGAGCAGTACTTC
TRBV5-6	.	TRBD2	TRBJ2-3	CASSFGREIDTQYF	TGTGCCAGCAGCTTCGGGCGGGAGATAGATACGCAGTATTTT
TRBV9	.	TRBD1	TRBJ2-2	CASSVGDSYTGELFF	TGTGCCAGCAGTGTGGGGGACAGCTACACCGGGGAGCTGTTTTTT
TRBV7-9	.	TRBD2	TRBJ2-7	CASSLWVAGDRYEQYF	TGTGCCAGCAGCCTTTGGGTAGCGGGAGATCGGTACGAGCAGTACTTC
TRBV9	.	TRBD1	TRBJ2-7	CASSVGATGTYEQYF	TGTGCCAGCAGCGTGGGTGCGACAGGGACCTACGAGCAGTACTTC
TRBV7-2	.	.	TRBJ1-3	CASSLGLGGSGNTIYF	TGTGCCAGCAGCTTAGGACTAGGGGGATCTGGAAACACCATATATTTT
TRBV11-2	.	.	TRBJ1-1	CASYNWGDTEAFF	TGTGCCAGCTATAATTGGGGGGACACTGAAGCTTTCTTT
TRBV5-1	.	.	TRBJ1-3	CASSLGETSSGNTIYF	TGCGCCAGCAGCTTGGGTGAGACGAGCTCTGGAAACACCATATATTTT
TRBV5-1	.	TRBD1	TRBJ1-2	CASSLDGTGHYGYTF	TGCGCCAGCAGCTTGGATGGGACAGGGCACTATGGCTACACCTTC
TRBV19	.	.	TRBJ1-1	CASSIKGNTEAFF	TGTGCCAGTAGTATTAAGGGTAACACTGAAGCTTTCTTT
TRBV27	.	.	TRBJ2-7	CASSPQVRAYEQYF	TGTGCCAGCAGTCCCCAGGTTAGGGCCTACGAGCAGTACTTC
TRBV6-5	once	.	TRBJ1-2	CASSYNLPGGTVGYTF	TGTGCCAGCAGTTACAATCTCCCGGGGGGAACAGTTGGCTACACCTTC
TRBV15	.	.	TRBJ1-1	CATSSSGSTEAFF	TGTGCCACCAGCAGCTCAGGGAGCACTGAAGCTTTCTTT